This T cell receptor beta chain was sequenced for a study of blood T cell repertoires in COVID-19. About the study: COVID-19 samples collected from the United States, Italy and Spain covered acute and convalescent phases. PBMCs, B-cell-depleted T cells, or T cells were the source of the cDNA or gDNA that made up the material.

Trimming took 6 bases from V and 4 from J, leaving 18 bases between them. Germline V gene sequence: CDR1 WSHSY, CDR2 SAAADI. This CDR3 is 15 amino acids long. Authors' processing steps: Estimated nucleated cell counts came from reference gene primer amplification. Sequencing used immunoSEQ multiplex PCR; TCRdb keeps in-frame clones, though not all of them. For V, J and clone size, that table is used; D and trimming come from the DNA. The table shows 300,000 or so clones, with roughly 88% occurring only once. Sequenced input: peripheral blood. The TCR was taken from a woman aged 25-40 years with COVID-19, enrolled during active disease. This chain connects TRBV10-2 to TRBJ1-2; D possibly corresponds to TRBD1 (6 bases). This CDR3 is CASRTRDTMLYGYTF. CDR3 coding DNA: TGCGCCAGCAGAACCCGGGACACCATGCTCTATGGCTACACCTTC.